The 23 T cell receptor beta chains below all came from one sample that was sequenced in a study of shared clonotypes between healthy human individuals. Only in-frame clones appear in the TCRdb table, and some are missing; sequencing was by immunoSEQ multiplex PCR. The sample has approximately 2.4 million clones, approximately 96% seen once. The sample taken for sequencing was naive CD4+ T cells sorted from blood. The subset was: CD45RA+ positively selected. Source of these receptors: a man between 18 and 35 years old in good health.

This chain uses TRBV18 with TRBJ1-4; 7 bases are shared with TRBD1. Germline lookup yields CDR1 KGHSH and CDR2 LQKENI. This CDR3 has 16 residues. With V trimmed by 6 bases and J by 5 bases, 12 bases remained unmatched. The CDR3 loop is CASSPYTGTENEKLFF. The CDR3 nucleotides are TGTGCCAGCTCGCCTTACACCGGGACAGAGAATGAAAAACTGTTTTTT.

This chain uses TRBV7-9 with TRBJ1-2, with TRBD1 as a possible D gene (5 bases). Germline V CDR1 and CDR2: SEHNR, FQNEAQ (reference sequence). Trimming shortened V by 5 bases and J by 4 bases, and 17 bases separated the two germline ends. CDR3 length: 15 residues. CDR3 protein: CASSPGFEGRYGYTF. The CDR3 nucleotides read TGTGCCAGCAGCCCAGGATTTGAGGGACGCTATGGCTACACCTTC.

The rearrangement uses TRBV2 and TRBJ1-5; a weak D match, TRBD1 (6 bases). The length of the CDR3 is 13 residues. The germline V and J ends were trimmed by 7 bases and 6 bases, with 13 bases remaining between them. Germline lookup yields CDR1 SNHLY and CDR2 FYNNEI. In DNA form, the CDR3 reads TGTGCCAGCAACCGGGACAAGATTCAGCCCCAGCATTTT. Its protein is CASNRDKIQPQHF.

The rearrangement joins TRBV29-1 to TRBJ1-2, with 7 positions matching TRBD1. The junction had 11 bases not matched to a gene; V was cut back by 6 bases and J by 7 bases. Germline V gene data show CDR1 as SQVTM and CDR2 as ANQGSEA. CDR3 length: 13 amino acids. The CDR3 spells CSVRGQGDGGYTF. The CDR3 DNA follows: TGCAGCGTCCGAGGCCAGGGGGATGGTGGCTACACCTTC.

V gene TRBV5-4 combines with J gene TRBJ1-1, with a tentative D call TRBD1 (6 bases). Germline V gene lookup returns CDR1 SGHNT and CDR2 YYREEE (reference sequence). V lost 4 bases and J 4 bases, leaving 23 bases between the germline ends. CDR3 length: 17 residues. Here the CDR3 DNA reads TGTGCCAGCAGCGACTTTGGGGGCGTCCGGGGGTGCACTGAAGCTTTCTTT. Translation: CASSDFGGVRGCTEAFF.

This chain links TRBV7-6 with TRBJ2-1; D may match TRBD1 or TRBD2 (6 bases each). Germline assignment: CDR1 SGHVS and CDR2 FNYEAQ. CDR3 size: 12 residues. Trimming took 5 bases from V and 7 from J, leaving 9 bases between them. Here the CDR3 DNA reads TGTGCCAGCAGCAGGGGGGAAAATGAGCAGTTCTTC. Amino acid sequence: CASSRGENEQFF.

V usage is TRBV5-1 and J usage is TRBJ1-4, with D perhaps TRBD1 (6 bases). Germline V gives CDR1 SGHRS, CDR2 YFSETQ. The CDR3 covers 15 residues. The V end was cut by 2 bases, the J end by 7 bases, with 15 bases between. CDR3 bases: TGCGCCAGCAGCTTACCGGAGGACAGAAGTGAAAAACTGTTTTTT. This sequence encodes CASSLPEDRSEKLFF.

The CDR3 nucleotides read TGTGCCAGCTCACCACCGGGACTAGCAACCGGGGAGCTGTTTTTT. Encoded protein: CASSPPGLATGELFF. The chain links TRBV18 to TRBJ2-2; TRBD2 matches 9 bases. This CDR3 contains 15 residues. V was clipped by 0 bases and J by 5 bases; unmatched bases: 1. Germline CDR1 reads KGHSH; CDR2 reads LQKENI.

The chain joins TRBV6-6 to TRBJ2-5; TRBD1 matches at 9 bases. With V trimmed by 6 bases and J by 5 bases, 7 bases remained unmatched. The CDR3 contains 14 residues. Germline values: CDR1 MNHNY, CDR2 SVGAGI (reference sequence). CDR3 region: CASRLQGAGETQYF. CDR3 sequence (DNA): TGTGCCAGCAGATTACAGGGGGCCGGGGAGACCCAGTACTTC.

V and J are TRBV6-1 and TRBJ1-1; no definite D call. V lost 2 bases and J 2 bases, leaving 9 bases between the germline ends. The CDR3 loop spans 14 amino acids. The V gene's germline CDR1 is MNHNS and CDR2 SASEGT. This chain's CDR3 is CASSEYWKNTEAFF. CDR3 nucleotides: TGTGCCAGCAGTGAATATTGGAAAAACACTGAAGCTTTCTTT.

CDR3 sequence (DNA): TGTGCCAGTGGCCGGGACAGCAATCAGCCCCAGCATTTT. Its protein is CASGRDSNQPQHF. The J gene is TRBJ1-5, the V gene TRBV19; tentatively, D is TRBD1 (5 bases). Germline V gives CDR1 LNHDA, CDR2 SQIVND (reference sequence). V lost 8 bases, J lost 1 base, and 9 bases lay in between. The CDR3 contains 13 residues. The full variable domain, with the rest looked up from reference TRBV19 and TRBJ1-5, is DGGITQSPKYLFRKEGQNVTLSCEQNLNHDAMYWYRQDPGQGLRLIYYSQIVNDFQKGDIAEGYSVSREKKESFPLTVTSAQKNPTAFYLCASGRDSNQPQHFGDGTRLSIL.

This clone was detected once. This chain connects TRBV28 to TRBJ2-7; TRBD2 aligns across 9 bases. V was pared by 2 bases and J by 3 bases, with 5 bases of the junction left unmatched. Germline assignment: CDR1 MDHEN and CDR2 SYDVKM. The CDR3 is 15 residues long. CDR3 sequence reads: CASSLGASGNYEQYF. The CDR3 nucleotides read TGTGCCAGCAGTTTAGGGGCTAGCGGGAACTACGAGCAGTACTTC.

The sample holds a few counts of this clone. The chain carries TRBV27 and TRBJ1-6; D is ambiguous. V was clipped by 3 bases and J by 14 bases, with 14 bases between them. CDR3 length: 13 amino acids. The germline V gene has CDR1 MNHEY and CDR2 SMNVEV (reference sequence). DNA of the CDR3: TGTGCCAGCAGTTTCGATCCCCCCACAACCCTCCACTTT. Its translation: CASSFDPPTTLHF.

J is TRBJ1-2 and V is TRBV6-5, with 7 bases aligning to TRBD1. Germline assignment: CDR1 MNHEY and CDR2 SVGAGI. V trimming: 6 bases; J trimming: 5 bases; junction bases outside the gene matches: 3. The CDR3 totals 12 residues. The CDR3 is CASRQGRYGYTF. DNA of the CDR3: TGTGCCAGCAGACAGGGGAGGTATGGCTACACCTTC.

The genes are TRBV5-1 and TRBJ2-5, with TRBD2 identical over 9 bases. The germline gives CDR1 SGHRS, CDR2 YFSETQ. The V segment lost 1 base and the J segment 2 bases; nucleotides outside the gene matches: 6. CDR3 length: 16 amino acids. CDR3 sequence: CASSLSASGTQETQYF. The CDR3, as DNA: TGCGCCAGCAGCTTGAGCGCTAGCGGGACTCAAGAGACCCAGTACTTC.

CDR3 nucleotides: TGTGCCAGCAGCGAACTCAGACACCCGAGCACAGATACGCAGTATTTT. It yields the protein CASSELRHPSTDTQYF. V gene TRBV6-1 combines with J gene TRBJ2-3, with D uncertain. Germline V gene data show CDR1 as MNHNS and CDR2 as SASEGT. Trimming cost V 6 bases and J 0 bases, with 16 bases left between them. The CDR3 spans 16 residues.

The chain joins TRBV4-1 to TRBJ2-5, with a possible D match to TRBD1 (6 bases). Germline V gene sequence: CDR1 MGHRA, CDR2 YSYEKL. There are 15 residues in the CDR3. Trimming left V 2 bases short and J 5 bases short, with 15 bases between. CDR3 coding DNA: TGCGCCAGCAGCCAACATACAGGGCCTGGGGAGACCCAGTACTTC. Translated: CASSQHTGPGETQYF.

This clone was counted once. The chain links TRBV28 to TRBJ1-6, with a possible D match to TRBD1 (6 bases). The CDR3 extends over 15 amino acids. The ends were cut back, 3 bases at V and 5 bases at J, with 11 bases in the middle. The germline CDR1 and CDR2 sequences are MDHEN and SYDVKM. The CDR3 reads CASSFLQGDNSPLHF. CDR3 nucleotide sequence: TGTGCCAGCAGTTTTTTACAGGGCGATAATTCACCCCTCCACTTT.

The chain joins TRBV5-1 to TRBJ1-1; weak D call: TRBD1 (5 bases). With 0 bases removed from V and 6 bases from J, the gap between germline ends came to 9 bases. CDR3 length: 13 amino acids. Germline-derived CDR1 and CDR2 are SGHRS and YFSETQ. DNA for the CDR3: TGCGCCAGCAGCTTGGTACAGGTGTCTGAAGCTTTCTTT. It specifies CASSLVQVSEAFF.

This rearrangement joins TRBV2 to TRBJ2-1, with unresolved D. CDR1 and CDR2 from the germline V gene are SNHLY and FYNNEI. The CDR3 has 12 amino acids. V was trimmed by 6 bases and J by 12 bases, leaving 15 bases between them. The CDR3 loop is CASRWASGWQFF. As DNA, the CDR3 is TGTGCCAGCAGATGGGCCTCCGGGTGGCAGTTCTTC.

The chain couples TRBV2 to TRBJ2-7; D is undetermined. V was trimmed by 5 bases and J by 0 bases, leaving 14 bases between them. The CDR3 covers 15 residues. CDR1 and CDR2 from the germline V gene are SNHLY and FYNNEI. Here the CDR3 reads CASSPVGFGSYEQYF. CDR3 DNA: TGTGCCAGCAGTCCCGTGGGTTTCGGCTCCTACGAGCAGTACTTC. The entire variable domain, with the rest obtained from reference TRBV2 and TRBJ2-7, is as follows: EPEVTQTPSHQVTQMGQEVILRCVPISNHLYFYWYRQILGQKVEFLVSFYNNEISEKSEIFDDQFSVERPDGSNFTLKIRSTKLEDSAMYFCASSPVGFGSYEQYFGPGTRLTVT.

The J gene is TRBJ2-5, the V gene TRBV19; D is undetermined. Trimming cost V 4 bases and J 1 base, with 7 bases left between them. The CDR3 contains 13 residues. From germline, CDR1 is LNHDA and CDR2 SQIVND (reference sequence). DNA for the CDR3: TGTGCCAGTAGTACAAGATTCCAAGAGACCCAGTACTTC. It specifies CASSTRFQETQYF.

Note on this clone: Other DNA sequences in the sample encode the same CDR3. DNA of the CDR3: TGTGCCAGCTCCCCTCCCTCTAGCACAGATACGCAGTATTTT. Protein sequence: CASSPPSSTDTQYF. The chain uses TRBV18 and TRBJ2-3; D uncertain. V was trimmed by 6 bases and J by 0 bases, leaving 10 bases between them. The CDR3 length is 14 residues. Per germline, CDR1 KGHSH and CDR2 LQKENI.